This passage covers 14 T cell receptor beta chains from one sample sequenced in a study of blood T cells in healthy people across ages. A second about 7 to 11 cycle PCR used barcoded and J-beta primers. TCRdb re-called the 5' RACE reads through MiXCR, storing one row per CDR3 protein. The sample records about 570,000 distinct CDR3 sequences, 25% to 35% being singletons. These same records also appear under a second study, on T cells of mothers and their children.

Input material: blood. All receptors derive from a boy between 2 and 10 years old in good health.

The sample holds a few counts of this clonotype. V gene TRBV9 combines with J gene TRBJ2-1; D unclear. The CDR3 is 16 residues long. Germline assignment: CDR1 SGDLS and CDR2 YYNGEE. The V end lost 4 bases, the J end lost 0 bases, and 14 bases lay between the germline ends. The CDR3 region has the DNA TGTGCCAGCAGCCCCGAAGGGTGGAGCTCCTACAATGAGCAGTTCTTC. Protein product: CASSPEGWSSYNEQFF.

The sample holds many counts of this clonotype. The rearrangement uses TRBV10-3 and TRBJ2-2; TRBD2 matches 11 bases. Unmatched junction bases numbered 3, after V lost 8 bases and J lost 1 base. This CDR3 spans 15 amino acids. Germline CDR1 reads ENHRY; CDR2 reads SYGVKD. The CDR3 sequence is CAIPGTSGNTGELFF. The CDR3 DNA sequence: TGTGCCATCCCCGGGACTAGCGGGAACACCGGGGAGCTGTTTTTT.

This clonotype was seen a few times. The V call is TRBV28, the J call TRBJ1-4; 10 positions agree with TRBD1. Trimming removed 6 bases from V and 7 bases from J; junction bases left unmatched: 5. The CDR3 is 14 amino acids. Germline-derived CDR1 and CDR2 are MDHEN and SYDVKM. As DNA, the CDR3 is TGTGCCAGCAGCCCCGGGACAGGGGCTGAAAAACTGTTTTTT. Translating it yields CASSPGTGAEKLFF.

This clonotype has a handful of counts. The chain links TRBV5-5 to TRBJ2-5; D tentatively reads TRBD1 or TRBD2 (5 bases each). The better agreement between TRBJ2-7 and the DNA end casts doubt on the J call. The CDR3 contains 14 residues. Germline CDR1 reads SGHKS; CDR2 reads YYEKEE (reference sequence). The CDR3 protein is CASRVGDGFYEQYF. The DNA of the CDR3 is TGTGCCAGCAGGGTGGGGGACGGTTTCTACGAGCAGTACTTC.

The chain combines TRBV7-9 with TRBJ1-1; D uncertain. With 1 base removed from V and 1 base from J, the gap between germline ends came to 7 bases. The CDR3 has 14 residues. The germline V gene encodes CDR1 SEHNR and CDR2 FQNEAQ (reference sequence). The CDR3: CASSLGWGNTEAFF. CDR3 nucleotides: TGTGCCAGCAGCTTAGGGTGGGGGAACACTGAAGCTTTCTTT.

V is TRBV15 and J is TRBJ2-1; D is undetermined. The CDR3 extends over 14 amino acids. V lost 3 bases to trimming and J lost 5 bases, with 11 bases between them. Germline values: CDR1 LNHNV, CDR2 YYDKDF (reference sequence). The CDR3 region is CATSSIGINNEQFF. The CDR3 DNA reads as TGTGCCACCAGCAGCATAGGCATTAACAATGAGCAGTTCTTC.

The V and J genes are TRBV6-5 and TRBJ1-6; 8 positions match TRBD1. The CDR3 contains 14 residues. The V gene end was trimmed by 2 bases and the J gene end by 7 bases; junction bases not matched to a gene: 1. CDR1 and CDR2 from the germline V gene are MNHEY and SVGAGI. The CDR3 here is CASSYRQGNSPLHF. In DNA form, the CDR3 reads TGTGCCAGCAGTTACCGACAGGGGAATTCACCCCTCCACTTT.

This clonotype was found once. The chain employs TRBV6-5 and TRBJ2-5, with D hard to call. The CDR3 contains 15 residues. The germline gives CDR1 MNHEY, CDR2 SVGAGI. V lost 2 bases to trimming and J lost 2 bases, with 12 bases between them. The CDR3 loop is CASSYRSASQETQYF. DNA for the CDR3: TGTGCCAGCAGTTACCGCTCAGCGTCGCAAGAGACCCAGTACTTC.

This clonotype was picked up a small number of times. The V call is TRBV6-1, the J call TRBJ1-6; D is undetermined. Trimming shortened V by 5 bases and J by 0 bases, and 14 bases separated the two germline ends. Germline V CDR1 and CDR2: MNHNS, SASEGT. The CDR3 has 17 residues. The CDR3 is CASSPEGPSSYNSPLHF. CDR3 coding DNA: TGTGCCAGCAGTCCCGAAGGGCCCAGCTCCTATAATTCACCCCTCCACTTT.

The chain is built from TRBV5-4 and TRBJ2-1; weak D call: TRBD1 (6 bases). With 2 bases removed from V and 5 bases from J, the gap between germline ends came to 14 bases. This CDR3 is 15 amino acids long. Germline CDR1 SGHNT, CDR2 YYREEE (reference sequence). The CDR3 loop is CASSFIRGLNNEQFF. Written as DNA, the CDR3 is TGTGCCAGCAGCTTCATCAGGGGATTAAACAATGAGCAGTTCTTC.

This clonotype showed up just a few times. The gene calls are TRBV14 and TRBJ2-5, with 7 bases aligning to TRBD1. With 3 bases clipped from V and 4 bases from J, the junction kept 8 bases outside the gene matches. From germline, CDR1 is SGHDN and CDR2 FVKESK. This CDR3 contains 15 residues. Here the CDR3 DNA reads TGTGCCAGCAGCCAGAGACAGGGCAATCGAGAGACCCAGTACTTC. It is translated as CASSQRQGNRETQYF.

The J gene is TRBJ2-2, the V gene TRBV30; possible D gene TRBD1, 6 bases. Trimming removed 2 bases from V and 3 bases from J, with 13 bases in between. Germline assignment: CDR1 GTSNPN and CDR2 SVGIG (reference sequence). This CDR3 contains 15 residues. The CDR3 DNA reads as TGTGCCTGGAGTAAGTTGACAGGCCACACCGGGGAGCTGTTTTTT. This codes for CAWSKLTGHTGELFF.

The gene calls are TRBV20-1 and TRBJ2-5; TRBD1 matches at 7 bases. The better agreement between TRBJ2-7 and the DNA end casts doubt on the J call. Per the germline V gene, CDR1 is DFQATT and CDR2 is SNEGSKA (reference sequence). There are 13 residues in the CDR3. CDR3 sequence: CSARIRQGYEQYF. The CDR3 bases are TGCAGTGCTAGGATCCGACAGGGCTACGAGCAGTACTTC.

This clonotype occurred a few times. The gene calls are TRBV6-5 and TRBJ1-1; possibly TRBD1 for D (5 bases). Germline CDR1 and CDR2: MNHEY and SVGAGI. Deletions cut 0 bases from V and 4 bases from J, with 9 bases between. There are 14 residues in the CDR3. CDR3 loop: CASSYSGDSTEAFF. The CDR3 DNA reads as TGTGCCAGCAGTTACTCGGGGGATTCCACTGAAGCTTTCTTT.